This T cell receptor (beta chain) was sequenced during a study of CD8 T cells in ankylosing spondylitis. Study-wide points: Both synovial fluid and blood in reactive arthritis had previously been reported to carry some motif variants. Relatively rare in peripheral blood, disease-linked clones were also CD8+.

Note on this clonotype: Its antigen remains unidentified.

This CDR3 comprises 13 residues. V dropped 7 bases and J dropped 10; count of bases not matched to a gene: 8. Germline V gives CDR1 SQVTM, CDR2 ANQGSEA. Molecular-barcoded quantitative 5'-RACE produced these TCR beta libraries. TCRdb passed the 5' RACE reads through MiXCR, listing each CDR3 protein once. This sample has 150,000 to 200,000 distinct CDR3 sequences, with 30% to 40% found just once. The V call is TRBV29-1, the J call TRBJ2-1; TRBD2 matches at 12 bases. The specimen sequenced was synovial fluid, either unsorted or a sorted T cell fraction (not recorded which). This TCR came from a male donor with ankylosing spondylitis. The CDR3 here is CSAPGLAGFEQFF. In DNA, the CDR3 is TGCAGCGCTCCGGGACTAGCGGGTTTCGAGCAGTTCTTC.